The 11 T cell receptor beta chains below come from one sample, sequenced in a study of T cells in women clearing cervical HPV infection. Some clones are missing from TCRdb's copy, which holds only in-frame ones; the method was immunoSEQ multiplex PCR. The sample includes some 32,000 clones. Sequencing used blood buffy coat. These TCRs come from a woman aged 18-70 years with a cervical HPV16 infection that either progressed to CIN3+ or cleared (not recorded which).

Note on this clone: The CDR3 is cut off 3 residues early in the read; its end comes from the germline J gene. The chain uses TRBV6-2 or TRBV6-3 and TRBJ1-5; 10 bases are shared with TRBD1. CDR3 length equals 15 residues. The trim removed 6 bases at V and 6 bases at J, leaving 8 bases unmatched. CDR1 and CDR2 (germline): MNHEY, SVGEGT. The CDR3 here is CASRSNRDRGQPQHF. The part of the CDR3 DNA that was read is TGTGCCAGCAGGTCAAATCGGGACAGGGGTCAGCCC.

As concerns this clone: In the same sample, other DNA sequences code for this CDR3. The CDR3 loop reads CASSSVHSGGRGYTF. The sequenced CDR3 bases are TGCGCCAGCAGCTCGGTACACTCAGGGGGAAGAGGG. This rearrangement joins TRBV5-1 to TRBJ1-2, with 7 bases fitting TRBD1. The CDR3 end lies 3 residues beyond the end of the read and is filled in from the germline J gene. Germline lookup yields CDR1 SGHRS and CDR2 YFSETQ. This CDR3 comprises 15 residues.

Concerning this clone itself: The DNA ends 3 residues before the CDR3 does, and the rest of the CDR3 is filled in from the germline J gene. This chain uses TRBV5-1 with TRBJ2-1; possibly TRBD2 for D (5 bases). This CDR3 is 15 amino acids long. CDR1 and CDR2 from the germline V gene are SGHRS and YFSETQ. The ends were cut back, 0 bases at V and 5 bases at J, with 12 bases in the middle. The CDR3 bases that were read are TGCGCCAGCAGCTTGGTTTCGGGGTGGAACAATGAG. It yields the protein CASSLVSGWNNE. The whole CDR3 sequence reads CASSLVSGWNNEQFF.

A note on this clone: The read stops 3 residues short of the end of the CDR3; the missing end is completed from the germline J gene. V and J are TRBV18 and TRBJ1-1; TRBD1 aligns across 9 bases. After removal of 4 bases from V and 5 bases from J, the junction contained 5 bases not matched to a gene. Germline-derived CDR1 and CDR2 are KGHSH and LQKENI. The CDR3 totals 14 residues. The covered CDR3 bases are TGTGCCAGCTCACAACTGGACAGGGGAACTGAA. Amino acids: CASSQLDRGTE. From start to end, the CDR3 is CASSQLDRGTEAFF.

By frequency, this clone registers medium-sized. The read terminates 3 residues before the CDR3 end, so the remaining end is supplied by the germline J gene. V and J are TRBV7-9 and TRBJ2-5, with TRBD1 matching 10 bases. The V gene end was trimmed by 5 bases and the J gene end by 7 bases; junction bases not matched to a gene: 7. The CDR3 contains 14 residues. Per the germline V gene, CDR1 is SEHNR and CDR2 is FQNEAQ (reference sequence). Incomplete CDR3 DNA: TGTGCCAGCAGCCCCGGGACAGGGGAGGTGACC. This codes for CASSPGTGEVT. The entire CDR3 is CASSPGTGEVTQYF.

About this clone: The missing CDR3 end, 3 residues past where the read stops, is filled in from the germline J gene. The chain has TRBV2 and TRBJ1-2; 9 bases map to TRBD1. The CDR3 length is 16 residues. Germline V gene lookup returns CDR1 SNHLY and CDR2 FYNNEI. Incomplete CDR3 DNA: TGTGCCAGCAGTTATTACAGGGGGCCAGGCAATCAGCCC. Its protein product is CASSYYRGPGNQP. The complete CDR3 protein is CASSYYRGPGNQPYTF.

As to this clone: The CDR3 goes on 3 residues after the read ends, and that part is filled in from the germline J gene. The chain employs TRBV6-2 or TRBV6-3 and TRBJ1-2, with D uncertain. This CDR3 contains 15 residues. Germline V gene sequence: CDR1 MNHEY, CDR2 SVGEGT. CDR3 DNA, as far as it was read: TGTGCCAGCAGTTCGTGGACTAGCGGGGATTTTACC. It is translated as CASSSWTSGDFT. The complete CDR3 reads CASSSWTSGDFTYTF.

To note about this clone: The read terminates 3 residues before the CDR3 end, so the remaining end is supplied by the germline J gene. The gene calls are TRBV20-1 and TRBJ1-1, with D perhaps TRBD1 (5 bases). Per the germline V gene, CDR1 is DFQATT and CDR2 is SNEGSKA (reference sequence). V lost 4 bases and J lost 4, with 13 bases in between. The CDR3 length is 13 residues. Partial CDR3 DNA: TGCAGTGCTACTGGGACTTTTGGCACTGAA. This translates into CSATGTFGTE. The complete CDR3 sequence is CSATGTFGTEAFF.

A word on this clone: The read gets to within 3 residues of the CDR3 end, and the germline J gene fills in the rest. This chain joins TRBV5-1 and TRBJ2-2; a weak D match, TRBD1 (6 bases). The CDR3 loop spans 16 amino acids. CDR1 SGHRS and CDR2 YFSETQ come from the germline V gene. The sequenced CDR3 bases are TGCGCCAGCAGCTTACAATTGGACAGCGAGCGTGAAAAG. This codes for CASSLQLDSEREK. Given in full, the CDR3 is CASSLQLDSEREKLFF.

For this clone: Read sequence stops 3 residues before the CDR3 end, and the germline J gene provides the missing end. The chain joins TRBV2 to TRBJ1-2; 7 nucleotides agree with TRBD1. Germline V gene sequence: CDR1 SNHLY, CDR2 FYNNEI. V trimming: 2 bases; J trimming: 6 bases; junction bases outside the gene matches: 9. This CDR3 contains 15 residues. The sequenced part of the CDR3 DNA is TGTGCCAGCAGTGAATCCTGGGACAGTTTCGATGGC. The encoded protein is CASSESWDSFDG. The whole CDR3 reads CASSESWDSFDGYTF.

The CDR3 spells CASSPRQGHGQYF. CDR3 DNA, as far as it was read: TGTGCCAGCAGCCCCCGACAGGGCCATGGT. This chain uses TRBV7-3 with TRBJ2-4; 7 bases align to TRBD1. The sequenced fragment ends 3 residues before the CDR3 boundary, so the rest is inferred from the germline J gene. Germline loops: CDR1 SGHTA, CDR2 FQGTGA. The length of the CDR3 is 13 residues.